This is a list of T cell receptor beta chains from one sample in a study of cytomegalovirus exposure and HLA in healthy donors. Sequencing used immunoSEQ multiplex PCR; TCRdb keeps in-frame clones, though not all of them. Of fewer than 250,000 clones listed, around 75% were seen once; the top ten hold around 3.2%. The material sequenced was PBMCs. All receptors come from a woman aged 25-40 years in good health and CMV-seropositive. The CDR3 runs from the conserved cysteine through the conserved F or W. Fields, in order: clone size, V gene, D gene, J gene, CDR3 protein, CDR3 DNA. A D gene is named only where the DNA matches it firmly. Part of the rows lack a size; the others show once, few, many or a class for expanded clones.

>.|TRBV6-1|.|TRBJ2-7
CASKTGFSYEQYF
TGTGCCAGCAAAACAGGGTTCTCCTACGAGCAGTACTTC
>few|TRBV27|.|TRBJ2-5
CASSRTDGKETQYF
TGTGCCAGCAGTCGTACGGACGGGAAAGAGACCCAGTACTTC
>.|TRBV5-4|.|TRBJ2-5
CASSLPGAREQYF
TGTGCCAGCAGCTTGCCGGGGGCGCGGGAGCAGTACTTC
>.|TRBV11-2|.|TRBJ2-7
CASSFRTTYEQYF
TGTGCCAGCAGCTTCCGGACAACCTACGAGCAGTACTTC
>few|TRBV27|.|TRBJ1-5
CASSLAQGSNQPQHF
TGTGCCAGCAGTTTAGCTCAGGGGAGCAATCAGCCCCAGCATTTT
>.|TRBV19|.|TRBJ1-1
CASSPPLGRGVKAFF
TGTGCCAGTAGTCCCCCGTTAGGGAGGGGGGTCAAAGCTTTCTTT
>.|TRBV13|TRBD1|TRBJ1-2
CASSLGPGQDRNYGYTF
TGTGCCAGCAGCTTGGGGCCTGGACAGGATCGTAACTATGGCTACACCTTC
>few|TRBV18|TRBD1|TRBJ2-7
CASSPLGTGKGEQYF
TGTGCCAGCTCACCCCTAGGGACAGGGAAAGGCGAGCAGTACTTC
>once|TRBV29-1|TRBD1|TRBJ1-4
CSATTGVHSTNEKLFF
TGCAGCGCCACGACAGGGGTTCACTCAACTAATGAAAAACTGTTTTTT
>.|TRBV12-1|.|TRBJ1-3
CASSWGDSQVESGNTIYF
TGTGCCAGCAGCTGGGGGGACAGCCAGGTGGAGTCTGGAAACACCATATATTTT
>medium-sized|TRBV11-2|TRBD2|TRBJ2-3
CASSLDTSGRDTQYF
TGTGCCAGCAGCTTAGATACTAGCGGGAGAGATACGCAGTATTTT
>.|TRBV5-1|TRBD1|TRBJ2-7
CASSPGQAKVDEQYF
TGCGCCAGCAGCCCAGGACAGGCTAAGGTCGACGAGCAGTACTTC
>.|TRBV19|TRBD2|TRBJ2-1
CASSSRTSGYNEQFF
TGTGCCAGTAGTTCCCGGACTAGCGGCTACAATGAGCAGTTCTTC
>few|TRBV6-6|.|TRBJ1-1
CASSSGTHTEAFF
TGTGCCAGCAGTTCCGGGACACACACTGAAGCTTTCTTT
>.|TRBV28|.|TRBJ2-7
CASSLLWQGVNEQYF
TGTGCCAGCAGTTTACTATGGCAGGGTGTTAACGAGCAGTACTTC
>once|TRBV2|.|TRBJ1-2
CASSSQGGGYTF
TGTGCCAGCAGTTCGCAGGGAGGCGGCTACACCTTC
>once|TRBV5-1|.|TRBJ2-7
CASGMRAPGGYEQYF
TGCGCCAGCGGAATGAGGGCCCCCGGGGGCTACGAGCAGTACTTC
>.|TRBV15|TRBD1|TRBJ1-2
CATSAGGAGYGYTF
TGTGCCACCAGCGCAGGGGGCGCTGGATATGGCTACACCTTC
>few|TRBV18|TRBD1|TRBJ2-7
CASSPETGVGDEQYF
TGTGCCAGCTCACCTGAGACAGGGGTGGGGGACGAGCAGTACTTC
>.|TRBV2|TRBD2|TRBJ2-7
CASRPTSGLGSEQYF
TGTGCCAGCAGACCTACTAGCGGACTAGGGAGCGAGCAGTACTTC
>.|TRBV5-1|TRBD2|TRBJ2-7
CASSLKVAGTYEQYF
TGCGCCAGCAGCTTGAAGGTAGCGGGTACCTACGAGCAGTACTTC
>.|TRBV9|TRBD1|TRBJ1-5
CASSVGDRGQGQPQHF
TGTGCCAGCAGCGTAGGGGACAGGGGGCAGGGTCAGCCCCAGCATTTT
>.|TRBV10-3|TRBD1|TRBJ2-3
CAISESTGAADTQYF
TGTGCCATCAGTGAGTCTACAGGGGCCGCAGATACGCAGTATTTT
>few|TRBV10-3|TRBD1|TRBJ1-5
CAISSGGSQPQHF
TGTGCCATCAGTTCAGGGGGCTCTCAGCCCCAGCATTTT
>.|TRBV7-8|TRBD2|TRBJ2-5
CASSRGLAYVETQYF
TGTGCCAGCAGCAGGGGACTAGCGTATGTGGAGACCCAGTACTTC
>.|TRBV6-1|TRBD2|TRBJ2-7
CASSDGRTSGSEQYF
TGTGCCAGCAGTGACGGAAGGACTAGCGGGAGCGAGCAGTACTTC
>.|TRBV14|TRBD1|TRBJ2-7
CASSRPGQGVYEQYF
TGTGCCAGCAGCCGACCCGGACAGGGGGTCTACGAGCAGTACTTC
>.|TRBV29-1|.|TRBJ2-1
CSVDSLGSFSYNEQFF
TGCAGCGTTGATTCCCTAGGGAGCTTCTCCTACAATGAGCAGTTCTTC
>once|TRBV27|.|TRBJ2-5
CASSLSPGRRETQYF
TGTGCCAGCAGTTTATCCCCGGGTCGGCGGGAGACCCAGTACTTC
>.|TRBV4-1|TRBD2|TRBJ2-1
CASSQDQGRAYNEQFF
TGCGCCAGCAGCCAAGACCAAGGGAGGGCCTACAATGAGCAGTTCTTC
>.|TRBV19|TRBD1|TRBJ2-7
CASSIDFGTGAYEQYF
TGTGCCAGTAGTATAGATTTCGGGACAGGGGCCTACGAGCAGTACTTC
>.|TRBV11-1|.|TRBJ2-7
CASSPGGRGQSYEQYF
TGTGCCAGCAGCCCGGGGGGCAGGGGTCAGTCCTACGAGCAGTACTTC
>.|TRBV7-9|.|TRBJ1-5
CASSLDGGGQPQHF
TGTGCCAGCAGCTTAGACGGGGGTGGCCAGCCCCAGCATTTT
>.|TRBV2|TRBD2|TRBJ2-4
CASSLAGRGKNIQYF
TGTGCCAGCAGTCTAGCGGGTCGGGGGAAAAACATTCAGTACTTC
>.|TRBV6-1|TRBD1|TRBJ1-2
CASSERGHNYGYTF
TGTGCCAGCAGTGAAAGGGGGCACAACTATGGCTACACCTTC
>few|TRBV6-1|.|TRBJ2-5
CASSRSGIGETQYF
TGTGCCAGCAGCAGATCAGGAATCGGAGAGACCCAGTACTTC
>once|TRBV27|.|TRBJ1-1
CASSQRLGEAFF
TGTGCCAGCAGTCAGCGCCTAGGTGAAGCTTTCTTT
>.|TRBV28|TRBD2|TRBJ2-1
CASSLVGLAGGREQFF
TGTGCCAGCAGTCTAGTCGGACTAGCGGGAGGAAGAGAGCAGTTCTTC
>.|TRBV7-9|TRBD2|TRBJ2-5
CASSYSSGRGMGETQYF
TGTGCCAGCAGCTATTCTAGCGGGAGAGGGATGGGTGAGACCCAGTACTTC
>.|TRBV14|.|TRBJ2-7
CASSYKMGFTEQYF
TGTGCCAGCAGCTATAAAATGGGCTTTACGGAGCAGTACTTC
>.|TRBV7-9|TRBD2|TRBJ2-5
CASSFSLAGETQYF
TGTGCCAGCAGCTTTTCCCTAGCGGGAGAGACCCAGTACTTC
>.|TRBV6-5|TRBD2|TRBJ2-7
CASSYGLADNEQYF
TGTGCCAGCAGTTACGGCCTAGCGGACAACGAGCAGTACTTC
>few|TRBV19|TRBD1|TRBJ2-7
CASMHRGLNEQYF
TGTGCCAGTATGCACAGGGGGCTGAACGAGCAGTACTTC